These T cell receptor beta chains were read from a single sample in a study of cytomegalovirus exposure and HLA in healthy donors. TCRdb's copy holds only in-frame clones and misses some; the assay was immunoSEQ multiplex PCR. The sample has tens of thousands of clones, around 76% seen once. The specimen sequenced was PBMCs. All receptors come from a man aged 45 to 65 in good health and CMV-seronegative. The CDR3 runs from the conserved cysteine through the conserved F or W. The D gene is left open where the match is weak. Clone size is given for some rows only: seen once, a few or many times, or a class if the clone is expanded.

TRBD1,TRBJ1-4,TRBV7-9,16,.,CASSPTGRATNEKLFF,TGTGCCAGCAGCCCGACAGGGCGGGCAACTAATGAAAAACTGTTTTTT
.,TRBJ2-5,TRBV5-4,11,.,CASGPLETQYF,TGTGCCAGCGGGCCCCTTGAAACCCAGTACTTC
.,TRBJ1-5,TRBV6-4,16,.,CASSDSDRLAKQPQHF,TGTGCCAGCAGTGACTCGGACAGATTGGCAAAACAGCCCCAGCATTTT
TRBD1,TRBJ1-2,TRBV27,14,.,CASSQIRDSNGYTF,TGTGCCAGCAGTCAGATCCGGGACAGCAATGGCTACACCTTC
.,TRBJ2-7,TRBV2,12,.,CASSTQGYEQYF,TGTGCCAGCAGTACACAGGGTTACGAGCAGTACTTC
.,TRBJ1-1,TRBV25-1,11,.,CASGGTGQAFF,TGTGCCAGCGGGGGGACCGGGCAAGCTTTCTTT
TRBD1,TRBJ1-5,TRBV19,14,few,CASSRTGSFQPQHF,TGTGCCAGTAGTCGGACAGGGAGTTTTCAGCCCCAGCATTTT
TRBD1,TRBJ1-1,TRBV28,17,.,CASRPSGGDSMNTEAFF,TGTGCCAGCAGACCGTCAGGGGGCGATAGTATGAACACTGAAGCTTTCTTT
.,TRBJ2-1,TRBV7-2,11,once,CASSQSNEQFF,TGTGCCAGCAGCCAGTCCAATGAGCAGTTCTTC
TRBD1,TRBJ2-5,TRBV23-1,16,.,CASSQRPGTGFETQYF,TGCGCCAGCAGTCAACGTCCCGGGACAGGGTTTGAGACCCAGTACTTC
TRBD1,TRBJ1-5,TRBV6-6,14,.,CASKGQGSNQPQHF,TGTGCCAGCAAGGGACAGGGTAGCAATCAGCCCCAGCATTTT
TRBD2,TRBJ2-7,TRBV28,12,.,CASSLTSSGGDF,TGTGCCAGCAGTTTAACTTCTAGCGGGGGGGACTTC
TRBD1,TRBJ1-4,TRBV19,14,.,CASSRDSRNEKLFF,TGTGCCAGTAGTCGGGACAGCCGTAATGAAAAACTGTTTTTT
TRBD2,TRBJ2-1,TRBV15,16,.,CATSRDSSGRKNEQFF,TGTGCCACCAGCAGAGATTCTAGCGGGAGAAAGAATGAGCAGTTCTTC
TRBD2,TRBJ2-7,TRBV30,14,.,CAWRLAGGLYEQYF,TGTGCCTGGAGACTAGCGGGGGGCCTCTACGAGCAGTACTTC
.,TRBJ1-2,TRBV6-6,12,.,CASSIGEVGYTF,TGTGCCAGCAGTATCGGGGAAGTTGGCTACACCTTC
TRBD2,TRBJ2-1,TRBV19,15,.,CASKSGGANKGEQFF,TGTGCCAGTAAGAGCGGGGGGGCCAATAAGGGTGAGCAGTTCTTC
.,TRBJ2-7,TRBV29-1,13,.,CSVETQGFYEQYF,TGCAGCGTTGAGACCCAGGGTTTCTACGAGCAGTACTTC
TRBD1,TRBJ2-7,TRBV2,17,.,CASEAAGKGQRGDEQYF,TGTGCCAGCGAGGCAGCCGGGAAGGGACAGCGCGGTGACGAGCAGTACTTC
.,TRBJ2-7,TRBV7-8,12,once,CASNYAGYEQYF,TGTGCCAGCAACTATGCTGGATACGAGCAGTACTTC
.,TRBJ2-1,TRBV6-6,16,.,CASSYEGTRKPNEQFF,TGTGCCAGCAGTTACGAAGGGACACGTAAACCCAATGAGCAGTTCTTC
TRBD1,TRBJ2-2,TRBV6-1,14,.,CASSENRGTGELFF,TGTGCCAGCAGTGAAAACAGGGGAACCGGGGAGCTGTTTTTT